This T cell receptor beta chain was identified in a study of cytomegalovirus exposure and HLA in healthy donors. There are 14 residues in the CDR3. V gave up 1 base and J gave up 5 bases, with 9 bases separating them. The germline CDR1 and CDR2 sequences are SGHRS and YFSETQ. Broader study findings: The classifier reportedly diagnosed cytomegalovirus status with high specificity and sensitivity. The study listed 164 cytomegalovirus-associated TCR beta chains.

With regard to this clone: Its antigen remains unidentified.

Profiling relied on immunoSEQ multiplex PCR, and the TCRdb table lists in-frame clones only, not all of them. The data show a few hundred thousand clones, around four fifths seen once. The source material was PBMCs. This receptor was identified in a woman in her 30s in good health and CMV-seropositive. The chain employs TRBV5-1 and TRBJ2-2, with D perhaps TRBD1 or TRBD2 (5 bases each). The CDR3 region is CASSLTGGTGELFF. The DNA of the CDR3 is TGCGCCAGCAGCTTGACAGGAGGAACCGGGGAGCTGTTTTTT.